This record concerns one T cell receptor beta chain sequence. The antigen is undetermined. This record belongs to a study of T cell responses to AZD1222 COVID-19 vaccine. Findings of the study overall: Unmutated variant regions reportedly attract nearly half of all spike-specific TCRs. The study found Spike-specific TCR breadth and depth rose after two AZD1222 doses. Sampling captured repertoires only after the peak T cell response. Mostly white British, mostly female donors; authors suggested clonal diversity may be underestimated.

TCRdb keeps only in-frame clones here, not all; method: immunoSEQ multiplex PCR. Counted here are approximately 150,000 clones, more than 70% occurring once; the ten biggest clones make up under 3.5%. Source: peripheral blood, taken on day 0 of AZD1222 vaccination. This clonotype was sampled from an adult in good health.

CDR3: CASREQRDSYNEQFF. As DNA, the CDR3 is TGTGCCAGCCGCGAACAGCGGGACTCCTACAATGAGCAGTTCTTC. The chain links TRBV28 to TRBJ2-1; TRBD2 matches at 7 bases. V shed 8 bases, J shed 0 bases, and the junction held 7 bases outside the gene matches. Germline values: CDR1 MDHEN, CDR2 SYDVKM. The CDR3 totals 15 residues.